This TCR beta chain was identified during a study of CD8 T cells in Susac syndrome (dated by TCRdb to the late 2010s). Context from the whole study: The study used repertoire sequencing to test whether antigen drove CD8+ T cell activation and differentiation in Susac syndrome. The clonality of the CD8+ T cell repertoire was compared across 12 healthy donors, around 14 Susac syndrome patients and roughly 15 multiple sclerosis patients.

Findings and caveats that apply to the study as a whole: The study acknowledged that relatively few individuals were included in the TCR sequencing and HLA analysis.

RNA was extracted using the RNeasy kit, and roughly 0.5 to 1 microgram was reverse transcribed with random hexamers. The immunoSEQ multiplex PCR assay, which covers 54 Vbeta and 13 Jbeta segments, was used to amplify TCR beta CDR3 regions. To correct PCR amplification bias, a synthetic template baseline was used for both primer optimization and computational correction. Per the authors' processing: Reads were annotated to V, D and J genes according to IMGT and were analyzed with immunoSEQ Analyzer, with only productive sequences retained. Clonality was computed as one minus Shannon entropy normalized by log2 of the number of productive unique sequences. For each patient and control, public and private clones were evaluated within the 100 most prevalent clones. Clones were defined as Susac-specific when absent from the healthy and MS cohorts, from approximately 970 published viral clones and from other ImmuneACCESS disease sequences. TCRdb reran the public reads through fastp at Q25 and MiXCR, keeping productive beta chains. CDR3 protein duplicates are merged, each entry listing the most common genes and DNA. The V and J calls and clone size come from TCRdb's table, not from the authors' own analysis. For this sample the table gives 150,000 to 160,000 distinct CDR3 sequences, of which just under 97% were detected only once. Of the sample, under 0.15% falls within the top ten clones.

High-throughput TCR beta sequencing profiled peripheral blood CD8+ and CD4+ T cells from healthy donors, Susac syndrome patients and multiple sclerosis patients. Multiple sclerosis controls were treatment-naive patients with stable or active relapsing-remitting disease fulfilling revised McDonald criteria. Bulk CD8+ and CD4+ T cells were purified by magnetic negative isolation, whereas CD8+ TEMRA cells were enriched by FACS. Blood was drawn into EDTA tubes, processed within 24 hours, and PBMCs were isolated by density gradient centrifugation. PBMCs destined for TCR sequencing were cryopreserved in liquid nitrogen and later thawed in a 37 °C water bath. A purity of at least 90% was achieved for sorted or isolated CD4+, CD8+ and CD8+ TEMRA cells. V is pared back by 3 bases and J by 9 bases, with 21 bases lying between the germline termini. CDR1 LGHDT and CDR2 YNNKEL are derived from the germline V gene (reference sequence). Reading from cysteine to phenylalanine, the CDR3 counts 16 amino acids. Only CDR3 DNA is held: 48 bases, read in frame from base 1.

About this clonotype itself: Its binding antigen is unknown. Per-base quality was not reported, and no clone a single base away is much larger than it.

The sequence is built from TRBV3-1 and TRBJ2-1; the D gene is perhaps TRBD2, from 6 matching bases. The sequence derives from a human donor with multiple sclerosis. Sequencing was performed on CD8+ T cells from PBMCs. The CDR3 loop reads CASSHTGGKGSSEQFF. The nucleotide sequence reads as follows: TGTGCCAGCAGCCACACCGGGGGTAAGGGCTCTAGTGAGCAGTTCTTC.